This TCR beta chain is drawn from a study of OX40 agonist ivuxolimab in advanced cancers. The wider study: People in dose escalation had one of these cancers: hepatocellular carcinoma, melanoma, renal cell or head and neck cancer.

A note on this clone: Its antigen is still unknown.

Libraries were prepared by immunoSEQ multiplex PCR; TCRdb keeps only in-frame clonotypes and omits some of them. The sample has 25,000 to 40,000 clones, 80% to 95% seen once; the top ten hold 4.5% to 5%. The study's findings and limits: CD4+ and CD8+ blood T cells expanded clonally by week 6 at 0.1 to 3.0 mg/kg. With doses of 0.1-3.0 mg/kg, partial responders showed among the lowest clonal expansion.

With 1 base removed from V and 8 bases from J, the gap between germline ends came to 14 bases. CDR3 size: 15 residues. Germline lookup yields CDR1 SEHNR and CDR2 FQNEAQ (reference sequence). Blood sampling took place at baseline, cycle 4 day 1, and cycle 7 day 1. The V call is TRBV7-9, the J call TRBJ1-4; perhaps TRBD1 as D (6 bases). The clonotype was recovered from an adult with an advanced solid tumor such as melanoma, head and neck, liver or kidney cancer. The material was CD4+ or CD8+ T cells sorted from blood, obtained in a trial of the OX40 agonist ivuxolimab. CDR3 nucleotides: TGTGCCAGCAGCTTAGTTGGGACAAGAGGGGAAAAACTGTTTTTT. Protein sequence: CASSLVGTRGEKLFF.